A single sample is the source of the 29 T cell receptor beta chains below, sequenced in a study of OX40 agonist ivuxolimab in advanced cancers. Some clones are missing from TCRdb's copy, which holds only in-frame ones; the method was immunoSEQ multiplex PCR. Of around 26,000 clones in the sample, roughly 85% are singletons; the top ten hold around 50%. The material sequenced was CD4+ or CD8+ T cells sorted from blood, taken in a trial of the OX40 agonist ivuxolimab. These receptors came from an adult with an advanced solid tumor such as melanoma, head and neck, liver or kidney cancer.

The chain is built from TRBV27 and TRBJ2-7; tentative D call: TRBD2 (6 bases). CDR3 size: 15 residues. Germline CDR1 is MNHEY and CDR2 is SMNVEV (reference sequence). V gave up 3 bases and J gave up 0 bases, with 12 bases separating them. The CDR3 DNA is TGTGCCAGCAGTTTGGCGGGGATCAACTCCTACGAGCAGTACTTC. Residues: CASSLAGINSYEQYF.

The chain combines TRBV7-9 with TRBJ1-1; D possibly corresponds to TRBD1 (6 bases). Germline CDR1 is SEHNR and CDR2 is FQNEAQ (reference sequence). This CDR3 is built from 13 residues. V lost 5 bases to trimming and J lost 3 bases, with 10 bases between them. The CDR3 DNA reads as TGTGCCAGCAGCGCCACAGGGCACACTGAAGCTTTCTTT. It specifies CASSATGHTEAFF.

The V and J genes are TRBV4-1 and TRBJ2-1; 7 bases are a match to TRBD1. CDR3 size: 15 residues. With V trimmed by 1 base and J by 8 bases, 8 bases remained unmatched. The V gene's germline CDR1 is MGHRA and CDR2 YSYEKL. The CDR3 DNA reads as TGCGCCAGCAGCCAAGGGGCCAGGGGGACGGATGAGCAGTTCTTC. Translated, it gives CASSQGARGTDEQFF.

The V call is TRBV10-2, the J call TRBJ1-1, with TRBD1 as a possible D gene (5 bases). This CDR3 is built from 16 residues. The V and J ends lost 3 bases and 3 bases respectively, with 17 bases between them. The V gene's germline CDR1 is WSHSY and CDR2 SAAADI. CDR3 region: CASSDVGGDSYTEAFF. The CDR3, as DNA: TGCGCCAGCAGTGACGTGGGGGGGGACTCCTACACTGAAGCTTTCTTT.

This sequence joins TRBV7-8 and TRBJ1-1; 8 nucleotides align to TRBD1. Trimming took 2 bases from V and 1 from J; bases not matched to a gene: 9. The V gene's germline CDR1 is SGHVS and CDR2 FQNEAQ. The CDR3 sequence is 17 residues long. CDR3 DNA sequence: TGTGCCAGCAGCTTAAATCCGCGGACAGGGTCGAACACTGAAGCTTTCTTT. Translated: CASSLNPRTGSNTEAFF.

V and J are TRBV19 and TRBJ1-2, with a weak D call TRBD1 (5 bases). Germline lookup yields CDR1 LNHDA and CDR2 SQIVND (reference sequence). The CDR3 consists of 13 residues. With 1 base removed from V and 8 bases from J, the gap between germline ends came to 11 bases. The CDR3 loop reads CASSIGGLDGYTF. DNA for the CDR3: TGTGCCAGTAGTATAGGGGGCTTGGACGGCTACACCTTC.

The chain recombines TRBV5-1 with TRBJ2-1; 11 bases align to TRBD2. Losses at the gene ends were 4 bases for V and 0 bases for J; bases not matched to a gene: 3. CDR1 and CDR2 (germline): SGHRS, YFSETQ. The CDR3 is 16 amino acids. The CDR3 coding sequence is TGCGCCAGCAGCGAGCTAGCGGGGGGCTCCTACAATGAGCAGTTCTTC. Translated: CASSELAGGSYNEQFF.

The chain carries TRBV9 and TRBJ2-7; tentative D call: TRBD1 (9 bases). V was cut by 4 bases and J by 4 bases, with 18 bases left in between. The CDR3 is 15 residues long. The germline CDR1 and CDR2 sequences are SGDLS and YYNGEE. CDR3 residues: CASSPAGGQGYEQYF. In DNA, the CDR3 is TGTGCCAGCAGCCCCGCGGGGGGACAGGGATACGAGCAGTACTTC.

This sequence joins TRBV4-1 and TRBJ1-2; D might be TRBD1 (6 bases). CDR3 length: 15 residues. V was trimmed by 1 base and J by 2 bases, leaving 11 bases between them. Germline V gene sequence: CDR1 MGHRA, CDR2 YSYEKL. The chain's CDR3 is CASSQGPGDNYGYTF. The CDR3 nucleotides read TGCGCCAGCAGCCAAGGCCCAGGGGACAACTATGGCTACACCTTC.

Concerning this clone: The same CDR3 can be traced to other DNA sequences in this sample. This chain links TRBV27 with TRBJ1-1; D not certain. The CDR3 runs to 15 residues. Germline V gene sequence: CDR1 MNHEY, CDR2 SMNVEV (reference sequence). V dropped 3 bases and J dropped 6 bases, with 17 bases sitting between them. The CDR3, as DNA: TGTGCCAGCAGTTTGGTCCCGGGCCGAGGAGCTGAAGCTTTCTTT. It translates to CASSLVPGRGAEAFF.

The chain employs TRBV7-9 and TRBJ1-4, with D maybe TRBD1 (6 bases). The ends were cut back, 1 base at V and 7 bases at J, with 10 bases in the middle. The length of the CDR3 is 14 residues. Germline CDR1 is SEHNR and CDR2 is FQNEAQ (reference sequence). CDR3: CASSLVQGGEKLFF. The DNA of the CDR3 is TGTGCCAGCAGCTTAGTACAGGGCGGTGAAAAACTGTTTTTT.

The rearrangement links TRBV6-5 to TRBJ2-7; a possible D gene is TRBD1 (6 bases). Trimming left V 4 bases short and J 0 bases short, with 10 bases between. From germline, CDR1 is MNHEY and CDR2 SVGAGI. The CDR3 runs to 14 residues. The chain's CDR3 is CASSLGDTSYEQYF. The DNA of the CDR3 is TGTGCCAGCAGTTTAGGGGACACCTCCTACGAGCAGTACTTC.

The gene calls are TRBV6-1 and TRBJ2-7; the match to TRBD2 covers 8 bases. The CDR3 runs to 15 residues. Germline values: CDR1 MNHNS, CDR2 SASEGT. Trimming cost V 7 bases and J 2 bases; bases outside gene matches: 10. CDR3 sequence reads: CASTHTGGVAYEQYF. CDR3 in DNA: TGTGCCAGCACGCATACGGGGGGGGTAGCCTACGAGCAGTACTTC.

CDR3 protein: CASSGERGTGTDTQYF. The CDR3 DNA is TGTGCCAGCAGTGGGGAGCGGGGGACCGGCACAGATACGCAGTATTTT. The V gene is TRBV2, the J gene TRBJ2-3; the match to TRBD2 covers 8 bases. V lost 4 bases and J lost 1; bases outside the gene matches: 7. The CDR3 loop spans 16 amino acids. The V gene's germline CDR1 is SNHLY and CDR2 FYNNEI.

This clone showed up just once. V gene TRBV5-1 combines with J gene TRBJ2-1; TRBD1 agrees at 7 bases. V lost 0 bases to trimming and J lost 6 bases; unmatched junction nucleotides: 3. The CDR3 totals 14 residues. Germline lookup yields CDR1 SGHRS and CDR2 YFSETQ. The CDR3 spells CASSLVTGSNEQFF. CDR3 sequence (DNA): TGCGCCAGCAGCTTGGTGACAGGGTCCAATGAGCAGTTCTTC.

V gene TRBV7-2 combines with J gene TRBJ2-7, with D maybe TRBD2 (5 bases). V was shortened by 5 bases and J by 2 bases, with 13 bases between the two germline ends. This CDR3 is 14 amino acids long. The germline V gene encodes CDR1 SGHTA and CDR2 FQGNSA. The CDR3 reads CASSPYLGTYEQYF. The CDR3, as DNA: TGTGCCAGCAGCCCATACCTCGGGACCTACGAGCAGTACTTC.

The chain is built from TRBV6-1 and TRBJ2-1; possibly TRBD1 for D (5 bases). Looked up from germline, CDR1 is MNHNS and CDR2 is SASEGT. With 1 base removed from V and 9 bases from J, the gap between germline ends came to 22 bases. The CDR3 spans 17 residues. CDR3 sequence (DNA): TGTGCCAGCAGTGAAGGCGACGGGCTCTATCTCGACAGTGAGCAGTTCTTC. This gives the protein CASSEGDGLYLDSEQFF.

Only one count was recorded for this clone. As DNA, the CDR3 is TGTGCCAGCAGCTTAGGGGCCGGGACAGGGTCGCTAACTAATGAAAAACTGTTTTTT. It yields the protein CASSLGAGTGSLTNEKLFF. The chain employs TRBV7-9 and TRBJ1-4; 9 nucleotides agree with TRBD1. CDR3 length: 19 amino acids. The germline CDR1 and CDR2 sequences are SEHNR and FQNEAQ (reference sequence). Unmatched junction bases numbered 10, after V lost 1 base and J lost 1 base.

The V and J genes are TRBV4-2 and TRBJ2-7, with a weak D call TRBD1 (5 bases). This CDR3 contains 13 residues. The V end lost 6 bases, the J end lost 5 bases, and 14 bases lay between the germline ends. In germline, CDR1 is LGHNA, CDR2 YNFKEQ. CDR3 sequence reads: CASRPDSGDEQYF. CDR3 coding DNA: TGTGCCAGCAGGCCAGACAGTGGGGACGAGCAGTACTTC.

The V and J genes are TRBV18 and TRBJ2-5, with no clear D. This CDR3 is 11 amino acids long. Germline values: CDR1 KGHSH, CDR2 LQKENI. The V gene lost 3 bases and the J gene lost 4 bases, with 3 bases spanning the gap. For the CDR3, the DNA is TGTGCCAGCTCACCCCCAGAGACCCAGTACTTC. This codes for CASSPPETQYF.

This chain joins TRBV7-9 and TRBJ2-5; TRBD2 is a possible D gene (5 bases). Trimming took 4 bases from V and 2 from J, leaving 14 bases between them. From germline, CDR1 is SEHNR and CDR2 FQNEAQ (reference sequence). The CDR3 is 15 residues long. This chain's CDR3 is CASSSPGLMQETQYF. CDR3 DNA: TGTGCCAGCAGCTCACCTGGACTGATGCAAGAGACCCAGTACTTC.

As DNA, the CDR3 is TGTGCCAGCAAGGCATCGTCGTCGTACGAGCAGTACTTC. Encoded protein: CASKASSSYEQYF. This sequence joins TRBV6-1 and TRBJ2-7; D is ambiguous. The CDR3 loop spans 13 amino acids. With 7 bases removed from V and 4 bases from J, the gap between germline ends came to 14 bases. Germline CDR1 and CDR2: MNHNS and SASEGT.

The chain joins TRBV28 to TRBJ2-7; the D gene is possibly TRBD1 (6 bases). This CDR3 spans 13 amino acids. V lost 4 bases to trimming and J lost 5 bases, with 12 bases between them. Germline V gives CDR1 MDHEN, CDR2 SYDVKM. The CDR3, as DNA: TGTGCCAGCAGTTGGGCCGGGACAAACGAGCAGTACTTC. Protein sequence: CASSWAGTNEQYF.

J is TRBJ2-3 and V is TRBV5-1, with D possibly called TRBD1 or TRBD2 (5 bases each). From germline, CDR1 is SGHRS and CDR2 YFSETQ. The CDR3 has 16 residues. The ends were cut back, 4 bases at V and 1 base at J, with 16 bases in the middle. Written as DNA, the CDR3 is TGCGCCAGCAGCCAAAACCTCAGGGACGGCACAGATACGCAGTATTTT. Translation: CASSQNLRDGTDTQYF.

V and J are TRBV13 and TRBJ1-1; maybe TRBD1 (6 bases). The length of the CDR3 is 15 residues. CDR1 is PRHDT, CDR2 FYEKMQ, per germline (reference sequence). V was shortened by 5 bases and J by 0 bases, with 13 bases between the two germline ends. The CDR3 coding sequence is TGTGCCAGCAGCCCAGTAGGACAGATGAACACTGAAGCTTTCTTT. Translating gives CASSPVGQMNTEAFF.

V usage is TRBV9 and J usage is TRBJ2-3; TRBD2 matches at 12 bases. Germline V gives CDR1 SGDLS, CDR2 YYNGEE. The CDR3 loop spans 19 amino acids. The V segment lost 0 bases and the J segment 0 bases; nucleotides outside the gene matches: 8. The CDR3 region is CASSVDLAGGFLSTDTQYF. The CDR3 DNA follows: TGTGCCAGCAGCGTAGATCTAGCGGGGGGGTTCTTGAGCACAGATACGCAGTATTTT.

The chain is built from TRBV9 and TRBJ1-3; D not resolved. CDR1 and CDR2 (germline): SGDLS, YYNGEE. V was shortened by 0 bases and J by 0 bases, with 10 bases between the two germline ends. The CDR3 is 16 residues long. CDR3 in DNA: TGTGCCAGCAGCGTAGGGGAAGCCAACTCTGGAAACACCATATATTTT. This gives the protein CASSVGEANSGNTIYF.

This clone was seen a handful of times. This chain uses TRBV7-9 with TRBJ1-1; D is unclear. Germline values: CDR1 SEHNR, CDR2 FQNEAQ (reference sequence). The CDR3 is 14 residues long. V lost 3 bases and J lost 7, with 15 bases in between. The DNA of the CDR3 is TGTGCCAGCAGCTTGACCCAGGAGAGAGATGAAGCTTTCTTT. It yields the protein CASSLTQERDEAFF.

This chain connects TRBV5-1 to TRBJ1-1, with TRBD1 matching 9 bases. The germline V gene has CDR1 SGHRS and CDR2 YFSETQ. Losses at the gene ends were 1 base for V and 4 bases for J; bases not matched to a gene: 14. The CDR3 has 18 amino acids. CDR3 in DNA: TGCGCCAGCAGCTTGATCGCACAGGGGGCGGTTTTGGGCACTGAAGCTTTCTTT. It codes for CASSLIAQGAVLGTEAFF.